The source of this T cell receptor beta chain is a study of regulatory T cells in long-lasting Graves disease. Study-level information: Persistence in Graves' disease denoted antithyroid drug use beyond 5 years alongside positive TSH receptor antibodies. Study-wide findings and caveats: Samples came from peripheral blood alone, without thyroid tissue. The small sample size may have reduced accuracy.

As regards this clonotype: Its specificity is not known.

Relying on iRepertoire HTBI primers and Arm-PCR of CDR3 regions, the team built TCR beta libraries. MiXCR was run by TCRdb on the multiplex PCR reads, yielding one entry per CDR3 protein. The table records 360,000 or so distinct CDR3 sequences, 23% of them present only once. CDR3 length equals 18 residues. Germline V gene data show CDR1 as MNHNS and CDR2 as SASEGT. J was trimmed by 2 bases and V by 5 bases; bases with no gene match: 14. Stated time point: persistent/refractory GD, antithyroid drugs over 5 years with positive TRAb. PBMC-extracted RNA yielded the TCR library. Criteria from the American Thyroid Association guidelines were applied to diagnose Graves' disease.

The sequence derives from a woman in her 40s with Graves disease. The sample in question was peripheral blood mononuclear cells (PBMCs), obtained when the disease was refractory, from a patient treated with antithyroid drugs. The chain links TRBV6-1 to TRBJ1-3; 8 bases agree with TRBD1. For the CDR3, the DNA is TGTGCCAGCAGTAAACGACAGGGGCCGCTTTCTCCTGGAAACACCATATATTTT. Amino acids: CASSKRQGPLSPGNTIYF.